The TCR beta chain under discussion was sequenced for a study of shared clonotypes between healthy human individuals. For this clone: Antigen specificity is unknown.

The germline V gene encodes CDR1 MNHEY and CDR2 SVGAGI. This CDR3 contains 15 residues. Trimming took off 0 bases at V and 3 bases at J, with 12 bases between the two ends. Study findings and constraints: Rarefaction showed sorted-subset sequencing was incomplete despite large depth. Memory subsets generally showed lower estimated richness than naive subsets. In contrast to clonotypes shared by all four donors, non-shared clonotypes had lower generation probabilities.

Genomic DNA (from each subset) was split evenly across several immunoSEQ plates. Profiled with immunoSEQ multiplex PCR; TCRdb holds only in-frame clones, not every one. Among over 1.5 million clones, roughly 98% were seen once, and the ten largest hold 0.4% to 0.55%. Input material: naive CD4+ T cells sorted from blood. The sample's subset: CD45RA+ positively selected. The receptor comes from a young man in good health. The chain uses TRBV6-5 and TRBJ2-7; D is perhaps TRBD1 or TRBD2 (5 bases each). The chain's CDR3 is CASSYSGTAGYEQYF. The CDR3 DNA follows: TGTGCCAGCAGTTACTCGGGGACGGCTGGCTACGAGCAGTACTTC.